These T cell receptor beta chains were read from a single sample in a study of control samples from healthy donors and cancer patients. Repertoires were generated with immunoSEQ multiplex PCR, while TCRdb's copy carries only in-frame clones and drops some. The sample records some 150,000 clones, about 94% being singletons. The sequencing sample was made of blood. The receptors originated from a middle-aged man in good health. Both conserved end residues are part of each CDR3. The order of the fields is V gene, J gene, D gene, clone size, CDR3 DNA, CDR3 protein. The D gene is left open where the match is weak. The size of a clone is reported for some rows only, either as once, few or many, or as a class for expanded clones.

>TRBV5-1|TRBJ1-2|NA|NA
TGCGCCAGCAGCTTGAAGGTAGACTATGGCTACACCTTC
CASSLKVDYGYTF
>TRBV19|TRBJ2-6|TRBD1|NA
TGTGCCAGTAGCCGGGACAGGAGGACCTTCTCTGGGGCCAACGTCCTGACTTTC
CASSRDRRTFSGANVLTF
>TRBV11-2|TRBJ2-2|NA|once
TGTGCCAGCAGCTTAGATTGGCAGGGATGGACCGGGGAGCTGTTTTTT
CASSLDWQGWTGELFF
>TRBV3-1/TRBV3-2|TRBJ1-3|NA|NA
TGTGCCAGCAGCCACGAAAGTGGAAACACCATATATTTT
CASSHESGNTIYF
>TRBV5-1|TRBJ1-2|NA|NA
TGCGCCAGCAGCAATGGCGCCATGTCGTGGGGATACTTC
CASSNGAMSWGYF
>TRBV4-1|TRBJ1-5|NA|NA
TGCGCCAGCAGCCAAAGGTTGGCTGACAATCAGCCCCAGCATTTT
CASSQRLADNQPQHF
>TRBV5-1|TRBJ2-7|TRBD1|NA
TGCGCCAGCAGCTTGGCTCAGACAGGGCCCTACGAGCAGTACTTC
CASSLAQTGPYEQYF
>TRBV5-1|TRBJ1-1|TRBD1|NA
TGCGCCAGCAGTCGGGACAGGAACACTGAAGCTTTCTTT
CASSRDRNTEAFF
>TRBV20-1|TRBJ1-1|TRBD1|NA
TGCAGTGCGACCGACAGGGATGCTTTCTTT
CSATDRDAFF
>TRBV21-1|TRBJ1-5|NA|NA
TGTGCCAGCAGCACCCGGACAGGGGTTTTAAGCAATCAGCCCCAGCATTTT
CASSTRTGVLSNQPQHF
>TRBV10-1|TRBJ1-3|TRBD1|NA
TGCGCCAGCAGTCGGGACAGGGATGGAAACACCATATATTTT
CASSRDRDGNTIYF
>TRBV19|TRBJ1-2|TRBD1|NA
TGTGCCAGTAGTAAGGGACAGAGATATGGCTACACCTTC
CASSKGQRYGYTF
>TRBV19|TRBJ1-2|NA|NA
TGTGCCAGTAGTACCCAGGGGACCTCGTATGGCTACACCTTC
CASSTQGTSYGYTF
>TRBV5-1|TRBJ1-6|TRBD1|NA
TGCGCCAGCAGCACCGGGGACAGTAGCTCCTATAATTCACCCCTCCACTTT
CASSTGDSSSYNSPLHF
>TRBV11-2|TRBJ1-2|NA|NA
TGTGCCAGCAGCTTAGATGGCCCAACGCGTGGCTACACCTTC
CASSLDGPTRGYTF
>TRBV9|TRBJ1-6|TRBD1|NA
TGTGCCAGCAGCGGGACAGGTTTTGGGAATTCACCCCTCCACTTT
CASSGTGFGNSPLHF
>TRBV18|TRBJ1-1|NA|NA
TGTGCCAGCTCACCACCGGCCGGGACTGAAGCTTTCTTT
CASSPPAGTEAFF
>TRBV4-3|TRBJ2-3|TRBD1|NA
TGCGCCAGCAGCCAACACGGGACAGTCGGGACAGATACGCAGTATTTT
CASSQHGTVGTDTQYF
>TRBV5-6|TRBJ1-4|TRBD1|NA
TGTGCCAGCAGCTTGATGCAGGGGGCGCGTCTTAATGAAAAACTGTTTTTT
CASSLMQGARLNEKLFF
>TRBV6-5|TRBJ1-5|NA|NA
TGTGCCAGCAGAAAGATGTCTACTCTAAATCAGCCCCAGCATTTT
CASRKMSTLNQPQHF
>TRBV28|TRBJ1-2|TRBD1|NA
TGTGCCAGCAGTTTAGGGGCAGGGGGCGGTTATGGCTACACCTTC
CASSLGAGGGYGYTF
>TRBV18|TRBJ2-6|TRBD2|NA
TGTGCCAGCTCACCTTCCGTGGGCGGGGGCTCTGGGGCCAACGTCCTGACTTTC
CASSPSVGGGSGANVLTF
>TRBV27|TRBJ2-6|NA|NA
TGTGCCAGCTGGAATGCTGGGGCCAACGTCCTGACTTTC
CASWNAGANVLTF
>TRBV6-6|TRBJ1-5|NA|NA
TGTGCCAGCAGTTACGAGGGTCAGCCCCAGCATTTT
CASSYEGQPQHF
>TRBV19|TRBJ1-6|NA|NA
TGTGCCAGTAAGTGGAGCTCCTATAATTCACCCCTCCACTTT
CASKWSSYNSPLHF
>TRBV7-2|TRBJ1-1|NA|NA
TGTGCCAGCAGCTTAGAGCCGGGGACCGGTAAAGCTTTCTTT
CASSLEPGTGKAFF
>TRBV5-4|TRBJ1-2|NA|NA
TGTGCCAGCAGCTCGGGAAATCCAGGCTACACCTTC
CASSSGNPGYTF
>TRBV5-6|TRBJ1-3|NA|NA
TGTGCCAGCAGTCGGAGGGGGGACTACTCTGGAAACACCATATATTTT
CASSRRGDYSGNTIYF
>TRBV18|TRBJ2-5|NA|NA
TGTGCCAGCTCATCCGGGGCTGGGGAGACCCAGTACTTC
CASSSGAGETQYF
>TRBV19|TRBJ1-5|NA|NA
TGTGCCAGTAGTATCAGCGGAGCCTTCAATCAGCCCCAGCATTTT
CASSISGAFNQPQHF
>TRBV30|TRBJ1-2|NA|NA
TGTGCCTGGAGCGAGACCGGGGTAGGAGGCTACACCTTC
CAWSETGVGGYTF
>TRBV12-3/TRBV12-4|TRBJ1-2|NA|once
TGTGCCAGCAGCCAACGGGGGAGTGGCTACACCTTC
CASSQRGSGYTF
>TRBV7-9|TRBJ1-2|NA|NA
TGTGCCAGCAGCTCCCAGAGGGACTACCTTTATGGCTACACCTTC
CASSSQRDYLYGYTF
>TRBV6-2/TRBV6-3|TRBJ1-1|NA|NA
TGTGCCAGCAGTTACGGCAGGGGTGCTGAAGCTTTCTTT
CASSYGRGAEAFF
>TRBV15|TRBJ1-2|NA|once
TGTGCCACCAGCACAGGACGGACTAACTATGGCTACACCTTC
CATSTGRTNYGYTF
>TRBV18|TRBJ1-1|NA|NA
TGTGCCAGCTCACCACTCGGGCAGTTGAACACTGAAGCTTTCTTT
CASSPLGQLNTEAFF
>TRBV30|TRBJ1-1|NA|NA
TGTGCCTGGAGTGTAAGGAGGAACACTGAAGCTTTCTTT
CAWSVRRNTEAFF
>TRBV3-1/TRBV3-2|TRBJ1-6|NA|NA
TGTGCCAGCAGCCAAGCGATCGGGAGGGGGAATTCACCCCTCCACTTT
CASSQAIGRGNSPLHF
>TRBV18|TRBJ1-1|NA|NA
TGTGCCAGCTCCTTACAGAACACTGAAGCTTTCTTT
CASSLQNTEAFF
>TRBV10-3|TRBJ2-7|NA|NA
TGTGCCACCTCTTTGGCCCGTTCCTACGAGCAGTACTTC
CATSLARSYEQYF
>TRBV28|TRBJ2-2|NA|NA
TGTGCCAGCAGTCAAAGGGATGCCAGTTCAACCGAGGAGCTGTTTTTT
CASSQRDASSTEELFF
>TRBV11-2|TRBJ2-2|NA|NA
TGTGCCAGCAGCCCCCCTAGCCGGAACACCGGGGAGCTGTTTTTT
CASSPPSRNTGELFF
>TRBV6-5|TRBJ2-2|NA|NA
TGTGCCAGCAGTTGGCAGACACCGAACACCGGGGAGCTGTTTTTT
CASSWQTPNTGELFF
>TRBV19|TRBJ1-6|TRBD1|NA
TGTGCCAGTCGTCCCTGGACAGGGACGAATTCACCCCTCCACTTT
CASRPWTGTNSPLHF
>TRBV12-3/TRBV12-4|TRBJ2-1|NA|NA
TGTGCCAGCAGTTTGACGGACCGGGATGAGCAGTTCTTC
CASSLTDRDEQFF
>TRBV7-2|TRBJ2-1|TRBD2|once
TGTGCCAGCAGCTTAAGACTAGCAGTTGGTAATGAGCAGTTCTTC
CASSLRLAVGNEQFF